The table lists the clone carrying this T cell receptor beta chain with a count of one. These data originate in a study of blood T cell repertoires in COVID-19. TCRdb keeps only in-frame clones here, not all; method: immunoSEQ multiplex PCR. The table has about 34,000 clones, about nine tenths seen once. The specimen was peripheral blood. This receptor was identified in a man older than 75 with acute or convalescent COVID-19.

CDR3 DNA: TGTGCTAGTGGTTTGGGGCTGAGGACTGAAGCTTTCTTT. It encodes CASGLGLRTEAFF. The chain couples TRBV12-5 to TRBJ1-1; D not certain. V lost 1 base and J 5 bases, leaving 8 bases between the germline ends. Per the germline V gene, CDR1 is LGHNT and CDR2 is FRNRAP. The CDR3 sequence is 13 residues long.